These T cell receptor beta chains were read from a single sample in a study of early T cells in non-severe SARS-CoV-2 infection. MiXCR, applied by TCRdb to the 5' RACE reads, yields one record per CDR3 protein. The sample has some 71,000 distinct CDR3 sequences, 9% to 10% seen once. The starting material was whole blood, obtained at baseline. The receptors were sampled from an adult who was a healthcare worker with PCR-confirmed SARS-CoV-2 infection or an uninfected control (not recorded which). CDR3s include the opening cysteine and the closing phenylalanine or tryptophan. The D gene is left open where the match is weak. Clone size is not always given. Where it is, it says once, few, many or a class for expanded clones.

CASSLSHRLDTQYF	TGTGCCAGCAGTTTGTCCCACCGCTTGGATACGCAGTATTTT	NA	14	TRBJ2-3	TRBV28	many
CASSLAGVSSYEQYF	TGTGCCAGCAGTTTAGCTGGCGTGAGCTCCTACGAGCAGTACTTC	NA	15	TRBJ2-7	TRBV28	many
CASLPPELAGWFKRSNEQFF	TGTGCTAGTCTTCCCCCGGAACTAGCGGGGTGGTTCAAGAGATCGAATGAGCAGTTCTTC	TRBD2	20	TRBJ2-1	TRBV12-5	NA
CASKTTGGSYEQYF	TGTGCCAGCAAAACGACAGGGGGCTCCTACGAGCAGTACTTC	TRBD1	14	TRBJ2-7	TRBV27	NA
CASSLKRTAREQFF	TGTGCCAGCAGTCTCAAACGGACGGCCCGTGAGCAGTTCTTC	NA	14	TRBJ2-1	TRBV28	NA
CSVEAQTGGIADTQYF	TGCAGCGTTGAAGCCCAGACAGGGGGGATCGCAGATACGCAGTATTTT	TRBD1	16	TRBJ2-3	TRBV29-1	medium-sized
CASLKNRYGVGELFF	TGTGCCAGCCTGAAAAACCGATACGGGGTGGGGGAGCTGTTTTTT	NA	15	TRBJ2-2	TRBV11-2	many
CASSPVGTGEGEQYF	TGTGCCAGCAGCCCAGTGGGGACAGGGGAGGGCGAGCAGTACTTC	TRBD1	15	TRBJ2-7	TRBV9	NA
CASSWGNEQFF	TGTGCCAGCAGTTGGGGGAATGAGCAGTTCTTC	NA	11	TRBJ2-1	TRBV28	few
CATRDSEIYEQYF	TGTGCCACCCGGGACAGCGAGATTTACGAGCAGTACTTC	TRBD1	13	TRBJ2-7	TRBV15	many
CASRSGTGYNQPQHF	TGTGCCAGCCGTTCGGGGACAGGATACAATCAGCCCCAGCATTTT	TRBD1	15	TRBJ1-5	TRBV6-2/TRBV6-3	NA
CASSLLGGPVTRELFF	TGTGCCAGCAGTTTACTTGGGGGGCCGGTAACCCGGGAGCTGTTTTTT	NA	16	TRBJ2-2	TRBV27	NA
CASSQVTSGGYEQYF	TGCGCCAGCAGCCAAGTCACTAGCGGGGGGTACGAGCAGTACTTC	TRBD2	15	TRBJ2-7	TRBV4-1	few
CASSLGLAPGETQYF	TGTGCCAGCAGCTTAGGACTAGCCCCGGGGGAGACCCAGTACTTC	TRBD2	15	TRBJ2-5	TRBV7-2	medium-sized
CASSPSGRADGELFF	TGTGCCAGCAGTCCCAGCGGGAGGGCGGACGGGGAGCTGTTTTTT	TRBD2	15	TRBJ2-2	TRBV28	many
CASGPGQGVMYEQYF	TGCGCCAGCGGCCCGGGACAGGGGGTGATGTACGAGCAGTACTTC	TRBD1	15	TRBJ2-7	TRBV5-1	NA
CASSPDPHRIYGYTF	TGTGCCAGCAGCCCGGACCCTCACAGGATCTATGGCTACACCTTC	NA	15	TRBJ1-2	TRBV11-3	NA
CASSPADREKLFF	TGCGCCAGCAGCCCAGCGGACAGGGAAAAACTGTTTTTT	TRBD1	13	TRBJ1-4	TRBV4-1	few
CASSLERGQGANGYTF	TGTGCCAGCAGTTTAGAGCGGGGACAGGGGGCAAATGGCTACACCTTC	TRBD1	16	TRBJ1-2	TRBV12-3/TRBV12-4	many
CASSPPYRSGGELFF	TGTGCCAGCAGCCCTCCGTACAGATCGGGCGGGGAGCTGTTTTTT	NA	15	TRBJ2-2	TRBV6-2/TRBV6-3	many
CASSPPGLSDTGELFF	TGTGCCAGCTCACCACCTGGGTTGTCGGACACCGGGGAGCTGTTTTTT	NA	16	TRBJ2-2	TRBV18	few
CASSNSGSLNEQYF	TGTGCCAGCAGCAACAGCGGGAGTTTGAACGAGCAGTACTTC	TRBD2	14	TRBJ2-7	TRBV7-2	few
CSSSQAGELYEQYF	TGTTCCAGCAGTCAAGCGGGAGAATTGTACGAGCAGTACTTC	TRBD2	14	TRBJ2-7	TRBV28	NA
CAISDQGIEQYF	TGTGCCATCAGTGATCAGGGGATCGAGCAGTACTTC	NA	12	TRBJ2-7	TRBV10-3	NA
CSAGNRAGRNTEAFF	TGCAGTGCTGGGAACAGGGCGGGGCGGAACACTGAAGCTTTCTTT	NA	15	TRBJ1-1	TRBV20-1	few
CASNPQGLVPTDTQYF	TGTGCCAGCAACCCCCAGGGTCTAGTCCCCACAGATACGCAGTATTTT	NA	16	TRBJ2-3	TRBV7-9	many
CASSQGRDYNEQFF	TGCGCCAGCAGCCAAGGGAGAGACTACAATGAGCAGTTCTTC	NA	14	TRBJ2-1	TRBV4-3	many
CASSQDFHQKTTQYF	TGCGCCAGCAGCCAAGATTTCCACCAGAAAACGACGCAGTATTTT	NA	15	TRBJ2-3	TRBV4-3	NA
CASSLNPSSNTGELFF	TGTGCCAGCAGCTTAAATCCCTCCTCGAACACCGGGGAGCTGTTTTTT	NA	16	TRBJ2-2	TRBV7-3	NA
CATRRDSLNTGELFF	TGTGCCACCAGGAGGGACAGCCTGAACACCGGGGAGCTGTTTTTT	NA	15	TRBJ2-2	TRBV10-3	many
CATSRDRQPHNEQFF	TGTGCCACCAGCAGAGATAGACAGCCTCACAATGAGCAGTTCTTC	NA	15	TRBJ2-1	TRBV15	once
CSARAGQDNQPQHF	TGCAGTGCTAGGGCGGGACAAGACAATCAGCCCCAGCATTTT	NA	14	TRBJ1-5	TRBV20-1	many
CSAGQAFATNEKLFF	TGCAGTGCTGGACAGGCGTTCGCAACTAATGAAAAACTGTTTTTT	TRBD1	15	TRBJ1-4	TRBV20-1	many
CSVGTYEQYF	TGCAGCGTGGGTACCTACGAGCAGTACTTC	NA	10	TRBJ2-7	TRBV29-1	many
CASSPPRQGSYGNTIYF	TGTGCCAGCTCACCACCCCGACAGGGCTCGTACGGAAACACCATATATTTT	TRBD1	17	TRBJ1-3	TRBV18	few
CASSPLARPPYEQYF	TGTGCCAGCAGTCCACTGGCCAGACCCCCCTACGAGCAGTACTTC	NA	15	TRBJ2-7	TRBV28	few
CASSLGRRNEKLFF	TGTGCCAGCAGCTTAGGACGGCGGAATGAAAAACTGTTTTTT	NA	14	TRBJ1-4	TRBV7-2	many
CASTSPGGNQPQHF	TGTGCCAGCACCTCACCGGGAGGGAATCAGCCCCAGCATTTT	NA	14	TRBJ1-5	TRBV12-3/TRBV12-4	many
CASSTGELFF	TGTGCCAGCAGCACCGGGGAGCTGTTTTTT	NA	10	TRBJ2-2	TRBV11-2	NA
CASSRTGADYGYTF	TGTGCCAGCAGTAGGACAGGGGCGGACTATGGCTACACCTTC	TRBD1	14	TRBJ1-2	TRBV28	NA
CSVVKASGSLNEQFF	TGCAGCGTTGTCAAGGCTAGCGGGAGCCTGAATGAGCAGTTCTTC	TRBD2	15	TRBJ2-1	TRBV29-1	many
CASSQGSENTGELFF	TGTGCCAGCAGCCAGGGAAGCGAGAACACCGGGGAGCTGTTTTTT	NA	15	TRBJ2-2	TRBV3-2	NA